A single sample is the source of the 24 T cell receptor beta chains below, sequenced in a study of T cells after yellow fever vaccination. TCRdb analysed the 5' RACE reads with MiXCR anew, one entry per CDR3 protein. This table has a few hundred thousand distinct CDR3 sequences, around 9.3% appearing once. The sequencing here drew on CD4+ T cells sorted from PBMCs, taken 5 days after the yellow fever booster vaccination. These receptors were collected from a man aged 18-30 years who received the YFV17D yellow fever vaccine.

This clonotype showed up many times. The chain uses TRBV9 and TRBJ1-4; D possibly corresponds to TRBD1 (5 bases). From germline, CDR1 is SGDLS and CDR2 YYNGEE. V dropped 2 bases and J dropped 6 bases, with 11 bases sitting between them. This CDR3 region has 14 residues. CDR3 nucleotide sequence: TGTGCCAGCAGCGTTTCTCAGGGAGATGAAAAACTGTTTTTT. The encoded protein is CASSVSQGDEKLFF.

CDR3 in amino acids: CASSLAGYLGFF. CDR3 DNA: TGTGCCAGCAGCTTAGCAGGATACCTGGGCTTCTTT. The chain joins TRBV7-2 to TRBJ1-1; no definite D call. The V gene's germline CDR1 is SGHTA and CDR2 FQGNSA. This CDR3 has 12 amino acids. The V end was cut by 0 bases, the J end by 14 bases, with 13 bases between. Using reference TRBV7-2 and TRBJ1-1 for the parts outside the CDR3, the full variable domain is GAGVSQSPSNKVTEKGKDVELRCDPISGHTALYWYRQSLGQGLEFLIYFQGNSAPDKSGLPSDRFSAERTGGSVSTLTIQRTQQEDSAVYLCASSLAGYLGFFGQGTRLTVV.

The DNA of the CDR3 is TGCGCCAGCAGCCCACACCAGGGGGGGACCACAGATACGCAGTATTTT. It encodes CASSPHQGGTTDTQYF. The gene calls are TRBV4-3 and TRBJ2-3; D is possibly TRBD1 or TRBD2 (7 bases each). Trimming took off 4 bases at V and 2 bases at J, with 16 bases between the two ends. Germline lookup yields CDR1 LGHNA and CDR2 YSLEER. The CDR3 length is 16 residues.

The chain combines TRBV6-1 with TRBJ2-5, with D unclear. Germline CDR1 is MNHNS and CDR2 is SASEGT. Trimming removed 2 bases from V and 2 bases from J, with 9 bases in between. CDR3 length equals 14 residues. CDR3 loop: CASSEWTRQETQYF. The CDR3, as DNA: TGTGCCAGCAGTGAATGGACCAGACAAGAGACCCAGTACTTC.

The J gene is TRBJ1-3, the V gene TRBV12-3 or TRBV12-4; D possibly corresponds to TRBD1 (5 bases). The CDR3 contains 13 residues. V was shortened by 3 bases and J by 7 bases, with 10 bases between the two germline ends. CDR3 nucleotide sequence: TGTGCCAGCAGTTTTTACGGGGGTAACACCATATATTTT. Translated, it gives CASSFYGGNTIYF.

This clonotype showed up just a few times. V is TRBV3-1 and J is TRBJ1-5; weak D call: TRBD1 (6 bases). Trimming took off 1 base at V and 6 bases at J, with 13 bases between the two ends. Germline V gene lookup returns CDR1 LGHDT and CDR2 YNNKEL (reference sequence). The CDR3 contains 15 residues. The CDR3 DNA is TGTGCCAGCAGCCAAGGCCCAGGGGCCGTTCAGCCCCAGCATTTT. Its protein is CASSQGPGAVQPQHF.

This clonotype was counted between two and nine times. The chain uses TRBV3-1 and TRBJ2-4; D not resolved. The CDR3 has 14 residues. Germline CDR1 and CDR2: LGHDT and YNNKEL (reference sequence). The V end was cut by 1 base, the J end by 9 bases, with 13 bases between. CDR3 sequence reads: CASSQVLQWGIQYF. The CDR3 nucleotides are TGTGCCAGCAGCCAAGTTTTACAGTGGGGCATTCAGTACTTC.

This chain links TRBV6-6 with TRBJ1-4; D is possibly TRBD1 (5 bases). CDR3 length: 15 residues. Trimming took 6 bases from V and 2 from J, leaving 13 bases between them. Germline lookup yields CDR1 MNHNY and CDR2 SVGAGI (reference sequence). CDR3 nucleotide sequence: TGTGCCAGCAGGGCCAACCGACAGACTAATGAAAAACTGTTTTTT. Its translation is CASRANRQTNEKLFF.

The J gene is TRBJ1-4, the V gene TRBV2; possibly TRBD1 for D (6 bases). Trimming shortened V by 6 bases and J by 7 bases, and 18 bases separated the two germline ends. This CDR3 is 15 amino acids long. CDR1 is SNHLY, CDR2 FYNNEI, per germline. The CDR3: CASSTGQPSSEKLFF. CDR3 DNA sequence: TGTGCCAGCAGCACGGGACAACCCTCGAGTGAAAAACTGTTTTTT. Complete variable domain (other parts from reference TRBV2 and TRBJ1-4): EPEVTQTPSHQVTQMGQEVILRCVPISNHLYFYWYRQILGQKVEFLVSFYNNEISEKSEIFDDQFSVERPDGSNFTLKIRSTKLEDSAMYFCASSTGQPSSEKLFFGSGTQLSVL.

The chain has TRBV20-1 and TRBJ1-2; 9 bases are shared with TRBD1. The CDR3 is 13 amino acids. V shed 5 bases, J shed 4 bases, and the junction held 5 bases outside the gene matches. The germline CDR1 and CDR2 sequences are DFQATT and SNEGSKA (reference sequence). The CDR3 DNA sequence: TGCAGTGCTCCATCGACAGGGGGCTATGGCTACACCTTC. Amino acid sequence: CSAPSTGGYGYTF.

This clonotype was found a few times. The chain recombines TRBV7-3 with TRBJ2-5; 11 bases map to TRBD2. Germline values: CDR1 SGHTA, CDR2 FQGTGA. This CDR3 is 19 amino acids long. Germline trimming cut 2 bases from V and 5 bases from J; bases unmatched to any gene: 16. For the CDR3, the DNA is TGTGCCAGCAGCTTACTCTACCCCGCCGGGACTAGCGGAGGGGAGACCCAGTACTTC. This sequence encodes CASSLLYPAGTSGGETQYF.

Only a few counts were recorded for this clonotype. The rearrangement joins TRBV15 to TRBJ1-1; D not resolved. CDR1 LNHNV and CDR2 YYDKDF come from the germline V gene (reference sequence). V lost 8 bases and J lost 5, with 21 bases in between. This CDR3 comprises 15 residues. CDR3 nucleotide sequence: TGTGCCACCTCCCCTTTAGGAGGGCTTGCAACTGAAGCTTTCTTT. Translation gives CATSPLGGLATEAFF.

This clonotype has more than one count but fewer than ten. The rearrangement joins TRBV4-1 to TRBJ2-7; the match to TRBD2 covers 8 bases. J lost 3 bases, V lost 4 bases, and 11 bases had no gene match. Germline V CDR1 and CDR2: MGHRA, YSYEKL. The CDR3 extends over 16 amino acids. CDR3 amino acids: CASSLVGVSGVYEQYF. CDR3 bases: TGCGCCAGCAGCCTCGTGGGGGTTAGCGGGGTCTACGAGCAGTACTTC.

With respect to this clonotype: At one of its ends the junction is not consistent with the germline gene, which may arise from a read error. The chain carries TRBV7-7 and TRBJ2-3, with 14 nucleotides matching TRBD2. The CDR3 has 15 residues. Germline CDR1 and CDR2: SSHAT and FNYEAQ (reference sequence). The CDR3 sequence: CASSRIGTSGGVRYF. The CDR3 DNA is TGTGCTAGCAGCCGAATAGGGACTAGCGGGGGTGTGAGGTATTTT. The full variable domain, in which reference TRBV7-7 and TRBJ2-3 provide the parts outside the CDR3, is GAGVSQSPRYKVTKRGQDVTLRCDPISSHATLYWYQQALGQGPEFLTYFNYEAQPDKSGLPSDRFSAERPEGSISTLTIQRTEQRDSAMYRCASSRIGTSGGVRYFGPGTRLTVL.

The chain couples TRBV3-1 to TRBJ2-5; TRBD1 aligns across 7 bases. J gave up 1 base and V 1 base, and 6 bases lay outside the gene matches. Germline CDR1 is LGHDT and CDR2 is YNNKEL (reference sequence). This CDR3 is built from 16 residues. Written as DNA, the CDR3 is TGTGCCAGCAGCCAAGTGAGGGCAGGGGGCCAAGAGACCCAGTACTTC. It translates to CASSQVRAGGQETQYF.

This chain links TRBV6-5 with TRBJ1-1, with D maybe TRBD1 (5 bases). The ends were cut back, 6 bases at V and 6 bases at J, with 14 bases in the middle. The length of the CDR3 is 13 residues. CDR1 and CDR2 (germline): MNHEY, SVGAGI. The CDR3 DNA is TGTGCCAGCAGGTTTCCAGGGATGTCTGAAGCTTTCTTT. The encoded protein is CASRFPGMSEAFF.

V is TRBV4-1 and J is TRBJ1-6; no definite D call. The V and J ends lost 8 bases and 0 bases respectively, with 11 bases between them. CDR3 length: 15 residues. Germline CDR1 is MGHRA and CDR2 is YSYEKL. The CDR3 coding sequence is TGCGCCAGCGGTCTGGGGAGCTCCTATAATTCACCCCTCCACTTT. Translation gives CASGLGSSYNSPLHF.

This clonotype was seen a handful of times. The chain employs TRBV7-9 and TRBJ1-1; the D gene is possibly TRBD1 (6 bases). V was pared by 6 bases and J by 2 bases, with 13 bases between. The CDR3 is 14 amino acids. Germline-derived CDR1 and CDR2 are SEHNR and FQNEAQ (reference sequence). The CDR3 loop reads CASRRDKTNTEAFF. The CDR3 coding sequence is TGTGCCAGCAGACGGGACAAAACTAACACTGAAGCTTTCTTT.

V usage is TRBV11-1 and J usage is TRBJ2-1; 8 positions match TRBD2. CDR1 SGHAT and CDR2 FQDESV come from the germline V gene (reference sequence). V lost 3 bases, J lost 10 bases, and 8 bases stayed unmatched. The CDR3 extends over 14 amino acids. CDR3 DNA sequence: TGTGCCAGCAGCTTCCGCGGACTAGCCCAAGAGCAGTTCTTC. As protein: CASSFRGLAQEQFF.

V gene TRBV10-3 combines with J gene TRBJ1-6, with D possibly TRBD1 on 5 matching bases. V was cut by 2 bases and J by 10 bases, with 15 bases left in between. The CDR3 runs to 15 residues. The germline V gene has CDR1 ENHRY and CDR2 SYGVKD. The CDR3 DNA follows: TGTGCCATCAGTGAGGGCGTCCAGGGAAAGTCACCCCTCCACTTT. Its protein is CAISEGVQGKSPLHF.

The chain combines TRBV6-2 or TRBV6-3 with TRBJ1-4; 8 bases are shared with TRBD1. Germline values: CDR1 MNHEY, CDR2 SVGEGT. V lost 6 bases and J lost 5; bases outside the gene matches: 2. This CDR3 region has 13 residues. The CDR3 DNA reads TGTGCCAGCAGGTGGACAGGGAATGAAAAACTGTTTTTT. Encoded protein: CASRWTGNEKLFF.

This clonotype has just a few counts. V usage is TRBV2 and J usage is TRBJ2-5; TRBD1 agrees at 8 bases. Germline V gene sequence: CDR1 SNHLY, CDR2 FYNNEI. This CDR3 contains 15 residues. V lost 2 bases, J lost 5 bases, and 7 bases stayed unmatched. In nucleotides, the CDR3 is TGTGCCAGCAGTGAAAGAACAGGGGGGCGGGAGACCCAGTACTTC. It specifies CASSERTGGRETQYF.

This clonotype was recorded at least ten times. The chain couples TRBV10-3 to TRBJ2-2; 9 nucleotides agree with TRBD1. The CDR3 totals 15 residues. The trim removed 11 bases at V and 6 bases at J, leaving 13 bases unmatched. CDR1 is ENHRY and CDR2 is SYGVKD in the germline V gene. The CDR3 is CAAGPGTGYPGELFF. CDR3 bases: TGTGCCGCCGGACCCGGGACAGGGTACCCCGGGGAGCTGTTTTTT.

Only a few counts were recorded for this clonotype. The rearrangement joins TRBV5-1 to TRBJ1-6, with 8 bases matching TRBD1. CDR1 SGHRS and CDR2 YFSETQ come from the germline V gene. There are 14 residues in the CDR3. Germline trimming cut 5 bases from V and 10 bases from J; bases unmatched to any gene: 8. In DNA, the CDR3 is TGCGCCAGCAGTTTTGGACAGGGAGAATCACCCCTCCACTTT. Translated, it gives CASSFGQGESPLHF.